This is a list of T cell receptor beta chains from one sample in a study of blood T cell repertoires in COVID-19. Repertoires were generated with immunoSEQ multiplex PCR, while TCRdb's copy carries only in-frame clones and drops some. The data show 350,000 to 450,000 clones, with 80% to 90% seen just once and around 1.1% held by the top ten. Sequencing was done on a sample of PBMCs or T cells enriched from blood (not recorded which). Receptors were obtained from a man aged 25-45 years who had recovered from COVID-19. CDR3s include the opening cysteine and the closing phenylalanine or tryptophan. Fields, in order: D gene, V gene, J gene, clone size, CDR3 DNA, CDR3 protein. A D gene is named only where the DNA matches it firmly. For some rows the clone size is stated as once, few or many, or as a class when expanded; others skip it.

D: TRBD2; V: TRBV7-8; J: TRBJ2-7; size: -; DNA: TGTGCCAGCAGCCGACAGAGAGCGGGAGCTGGGTACGAGCAGTACTTC; CDR3: CASSRQRAGAGYEQYF
D: -; V: TRBV29-1; J: TRBJ1-1; size: once; DNA: TGCAGCGTTGATAAGGGCAGGGCAGCTTTCTTT; CDR3: CSVDKGRAAFF
D: TRBD1; V: TRBV29-1; J: TRBJ1-2; size: -; DNA: TGCAGCGTTCTATGGACAGGGTCTAACTATGGCTACACCTTC; CDR3: CSVLWTGSNYGYTF
D: -; V: TRBV7-9; J: TRBJ2-5; size: -; DNA: TGTGCCAGCAGCTTAGTCCCTATCGGGAGCCAAGAGACCCAGTACTTC; CDR3: CASSLVPIGSQETQYF
D: -; V: TRBV2; J: TRBJ1-1; size: -; DNA: TGTGCCAGCCGACTCCGGAGAATGAACACTGAAGCTTTCTTT; CDR3: CASRLRRMNTEAFF
D: TRBD1; V: TRBV5-1; J: TRBJ1-1; size: -; DNA: TGCGCCAGCAGCTTGGTTAGCGGAAGGACAGGGGAGTTTTACGGCACTGAAGCTTTCTTT; CDR3: CASSLVSGRTGEFYGTEAFF
D: -; V: TRBV28; J: TRBJ2-3; size: -; DNA: TGTGCCAGCAGCACTAGTGCCATCCCAGTCACGCAGTATTTT; CDR3: CASSTSAIPVTQYF
D: -; V: TRBV28; J: TRBJ1-1; size: -; DNA: TGTGCCAGCAGTTTCCGCGGGGCCAACACTGAAGCTTTCTTT; CDR3: CASSFRGANTEAFF
D: -; V: TRBV27; J: TRBJ2-7; size: -; DNA: TGTGCCAGCAGTTTGTCGTTTGGGCAGGGGATCTACGAGCAGTACTTC; CDR3: CASSLSFGQGIYEQYF
D: -; V: TRBV5-1; J: TRBJ1-5; size: -; DNA: TGCGCCAGCAGTACCGGGAATGAGAATCAGCCCCAGCATTTT; CDR3: CASSTGNENQPQHF
D: -; V: TRBV9; J: TRBJ2-2; size: -; DNA: TGTGCCAGCACCCCATCCTGGGGAGCCGAGACCGGGGAGCTGTTTTTT; CDR3: CASTPSWGAETGELFF
D: TRBD1; V: TRBV5-1; J: TRBJ1-3; size: -; DNA: TGCGCCAGCAGCCAAAACACAGGGGCAGTTGGAAACACCATATATTTT; CDR3: CASSQNTGAVGNTIYF
D: -; V: TRBV15; J: TRBJ2-5; size: -; DNA: TGTGCCACCAGCAGAGCCATCAGGGATCCGGAGACCCAGTACTTC; CDR3: CATSRAIRDPETQYF
D: TRBD2; V: TRBV7-9; J: TRBJ2-3; size: few; DNA: TGTGCCAGCAGCTTGACACTAGCGGGAGAGCAGTATTTT; CDR3: CASSLTLAGEQYF
D: TRBD1; V: TRBV29-1; J: TRBJ1-2; size: -; DNA: TGCAGCGTTGAGGGGACAGGGCCTGGCTACACCTTC; CDR3: CSVEGTGPGYTF
D: -; V: TRBV6-5; J: TRBJ1-5; size: -; DNA: TGTGCCAGCAGTCTTGGGCAGGCGAATCAGCCCCAGCATTTT; CDR3: CASSLGQANQPQHF
D: -; V: TRBV15; J: TRBJ2-5; size: -; DNA: TGTGCCACCAGCAGAGACAGGGTCCAAGAGACCCAGTACTTC; CDR3: CATSRDRVQETQYF
D: -; V: TRBV18; J: TRBJ1-5; size: -; DNA: TGTGCCAGCTCACCATCAACCCCAGGAAGCAATCAGCCCCAGCATTTT; CDR3: CASSPSTPGSNQPQHF
D: TRBD2; V: TRBV28; J: TRBJ2-7; size: few; DNA: TGTGCCAGCAGCCCAGCGGGAGTAAGCTACGAGCAGTACTTC; CDR3: CASSPAGVSYEQYF
D: -; V: TRBV7-9; J: TRBJ1-4; size: -; DNA: TGTGCCAGCAGCTTAGGGCGGCCTGGTTGGGAAAAACTGTTTTTT; CDR3: CASSLGRPGWEKLFF
D: -; V: TRBV12-3/TRBV12-4; J: TRBJ2-7; size: -; DNA: TGTGCCATCCGAAGACAGGCCAGCGACGAGCAGTACTTC; CDR3: CAIRRQASDEQYF
D: -; V: TRBV25-1; J: TRBJ1-3; size: -; DNA: TGTGCCAGCAGTGAATATCGGGATGAGTACTCTGGAAACACCATATATTTT; CDR3: CASSEYRDEYSGNTIYF
D: TRBD1; V: TRBV28; J: TRBJ1-2; size: -; DNA: TGTGCCAGCAGTTCGTTGAAAAACCGGGACAGAGACTATGGCTACACCTTC; CDR3: CASSSLKNRDRDYGYTF
D: TRBD1; V: TRBV9; J: TRBJ1-1; size: -; DNA: TGTGCCAGCAGCGTAGAGGGGACAGTGGGTACTGAAGCTTTCTTT; CDR3: CASSVEGTVGTEAFF
D: -; V: TRBV28; J: TRBJ1-5; size: -; DNA: TGTGCCAGCAGTTCGAGAGGGTTTGAACATAGCAATCAGCCCCAGCATTTT; CDR3: CASSSRGFEHSNQPQHF
D: -; V: TRBV19; J: TRBJ2-6; size: -; DNA: TGTGCCAGTAGCTCACCCTCCCGGGCTGGGGCCAACGTCCTGACTTTC; CDR3: CASSSPSRAGANVLTF
D: TRBD1; V: TRBV7-9; J: TRBJ1-2; size: -; DNA: TGTGCCAGCAGCCTACGACAGGGTGAAGGTGGCTACACCTTC; CDR3: CASSLRQGEGGYTF
D: TRBD1; V: TRBV19; J: TRBJ1-1; size: -; DNA: TGTGCCAGTAGTATCCAGGGACAGGGGCACACTGAAGCTTTCTTT; CDR3: CASSIQGQGHTEAFF
D: -; V: TRBV7-9; J: TRBJ2-7; size: -; DNA: TGTGCCAGCCAGGGGCAGGATCCCTACGAGCAGTACTTC; CDR3: CASQGQDPYEQYF
D: TRBD2; V: TRBV5-1; J: TRBJ2-3; size: once; DNA: TGCGCCAGCAGCTCGGGACTAGCGGGAGGGATGGGAGATACGCAGTATTTT; CDR3: CASSSGLAGGMGDTQYF
D: -; V: TRBV6-1; J: TRBJ1-3; size: -; DNA: TGTGCCAGCAGTGAGGCGGAGAGCTCTGGAAACACCATATATTTT; CDR3: CASSEAESSGNTIYF
D: TRBD1; V: TRBV5-1; J: TRBJ1-1; size: -; DNA: TGCGCCAGCAGCCAAAGACAGGGGGCCACTGAAGCTTTCTTT; CDR3: CASSQRQGATEAFF
D: -; V: TRBV3-1/TRBV3-2; J: TRBJ1-6; size: -; DNA: TGTGCCAGCAGCCCCCGGGGGGGGTTGAGATCACCCCTCCACTTT; CDR3: CASSPRGGLRSPLHF
D: -; V: TRBV29-1; J: TRBJ2-7; size: -; DNA: TGCAGCGTTGGCCCCCCTAGCACCTACGAGCAGTACTTC; CDR3: CSVGPPSTYEQYF
D: TRBD1; V: TRBV5-5; J: TRBJ2-3; size: -; DNA: TGTGCCAGCAGCACGCGGACAGGGACCACAGATACGCAGTATTTT; CDR3: CASSTRTGTTDTQYF
D: -; V: TRBV3-1/TRBV3-2; J: TRBJ2-2; size: -; DNA: TGTGCCAGCAGCCAAGTAGCGGCAAACACCGGGGAGCTGTTTTTT; CDR3: CASSQVAANTGELFF
D: TRBD2; V: TRBV6-4; J: TRBJ2-1; size: -; DNA: TGTGCCAGCAGTGACACGGGACTAGCGGGCAATGAGCAGTTCTTC; CDR3: CASSDTGLAGNEQFF
D: TRBD2; V: TRBV29-1; J: TRBJ2-7; size: -; DNA: TGCAGCGTTCTAACACTAGCGGACTCCTACGAGCAGTACTTC; CDR3: CSVLTLADSYEQYF
D: -; V: TRBV10-3; J: TRBJ1-1; size: -; DNA: TGTGCCATCAGTGAACTGGGAGAGGGCACTGAAGCTTTCTTT; CDR3: CAISELGEGTEAFF
D: -; V: TRBV5-1; J: TRBJ2-5; size: -; DNA: TGCGCCAGCAGCCCCCGACTCAGAGAGACCCAGTACTTC; CDR3: CASSPRLRETQYF
D: -; V: TRBV30; J: TRBJ2-5; size: -; DNA: TGTGCCCGTGTGTCTGGGGCTGGGGAGACCCAGTACTTC; CDR3: CARVSGAGETQYF
D: -; V: TRBV12-3/TRBV12-4; J: TRBJ2-3; size: -; DNA: TGTGCCAGCAGCCGAGGGCTCGGAAATACGCAGTATTTT; CDR3: CASSRGLGNTQYF
D: TRBD2; V: TRBV3-1/TRBV3-2; J: TRBJ2-2; size: -; DNA: TGTGCCAGCAGCCAAGACACCGGGACTAGCAACACCGGGGAGCTGTTTTTT; CDR3: CASSQDTGTSNTGELFF
D: TRBD1; V: TRBV30; J: TRBJ1-2; size: -; DNA: TGTGCCTGGAGTCGGGACAGCTTCTATGGCTACACCTTC; CDR3: CAWSRDSFYGYTF
D: TRBD1; V: TRBV2; J: TRBJ1-2; size: -; DNA: TGTGCCAGCCGGGACAGGGTGGGGAACTATGGCTACACCTTC; CDR3: CASRDRVGNYGYTF
D: TRBD1; V: TRBV6-5; J: TRBJ1-2; size: -; DNA: TGTGCCAGCAGTATCACAGGGGGCTCTGGTGGCTACACCTTC; CDR3: CASSITGGSGGYTF
D: -; V: TRBV4-2; J: TRBJ1-5; size: -; DNA: TGTGCCAGCAGCCATATGTACAGGGCAGATCAGCCCCAGCATTTT; CDR3: CASSHMYRADQPQHF
D: -; V: TRBV7-5; J: TRBJ2-7; size: -; DNA: TGTGTCAGAAGGGAACCGGTTAGCGGGAGTAGCTCCTACGAGCAGTACTTC; CDR3: CVRREPVSGSSSYEQYF
D: TRBD2; V: TRBV7-9; J: TRBJ2-3; size: few; DNA: TGTGCCAGCAGCCAACACCCGGCGGGAGGGCCGACAGATACGCAGTATTTT; CDR3: CASSQHPAGGPTDTQYF
D: TRBD2; V: TRBV12-3/TRBV12-4; J: TRBJ2-5; size: -; DNA: TGTGCCAGCAGTAGGCCTAGCGGAGAGACCCAGTACTTC; CDR3: CASSRPSGETQYF
D: TRBD1; V: TRBV30; J: TRBJ1-1; size: once; DNA: TGTGCCTGGAACGGCGGACAGGCTGAAGCTTTCTTT; CDR3: CAWNGGQAEAFF
D: TRBD2; V: TRBV3-1/TRBV3-2; J: TRBJ2-7; size: -; DNA: TGTGCCAGCAGCCGGGGGACGCACCATGCTAGCGGGAGAACCCTCCCCTACGAGCAGTACTTC; CDR3: CASSRGTHHASGRTLPYEQYF
D: TRBD1; V: TRBV25-1; J: TRBJ2-1; size: -; DNA: TGTGCCAGCATAGGACAGGGGACGAGGCGCAATGAGCAGTTCTTC; CDR3: CASIGQGTRRNEQFF
D: TRBD2; V: TRBV7-2; J: TRBJ2-1; size: -; DNA: TGTGCCAGCAGCTTAGTTTCGCTTTCGAGCGGGACTAGAAATGAGCAGTTCTTC; CDR3: CASSLVSLSSGTRNEQFF
D: -; V: TRBV5-6; J: TRBJ2-7; size: -; DNA: TGTGCCAGCAGCTGGCAGGTTTCCTACGAGCAGTACTTC; CDR3: CASSWQVSYEQYF